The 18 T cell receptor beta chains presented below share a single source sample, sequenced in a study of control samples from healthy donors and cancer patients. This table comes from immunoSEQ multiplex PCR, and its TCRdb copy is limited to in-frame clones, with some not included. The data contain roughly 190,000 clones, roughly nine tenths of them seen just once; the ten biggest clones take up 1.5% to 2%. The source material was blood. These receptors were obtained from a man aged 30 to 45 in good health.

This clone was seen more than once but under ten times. The CDR3 loop is CASSLQGGGGSDTQYF. Here the CDR3 DNA reads TGTGCCAGCAGTTTACAGGGGGGGGGCGGGTCAGATACGCAGTATTTT. V usage is TRBV27 and J usage is TRBJ2-3; D is perhaps TRBD1 or TRBD2 (7 bases each). Germline V gene sequence: CDR1 MNHEY, CDR2 SMNVEV (reference sequence). The V end lost 2 bases, the J end lost 4 bases, and 16 bases lay between the germline ends. The CDR3 has 16 residues.

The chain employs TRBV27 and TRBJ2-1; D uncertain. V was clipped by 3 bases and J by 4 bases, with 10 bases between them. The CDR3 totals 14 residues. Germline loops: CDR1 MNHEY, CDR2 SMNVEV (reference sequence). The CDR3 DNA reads TGTGCCAGCAGTTTTAACGAACGGTACAATGAGCAGTTCTTC. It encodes CASSFNERYNEQFF.

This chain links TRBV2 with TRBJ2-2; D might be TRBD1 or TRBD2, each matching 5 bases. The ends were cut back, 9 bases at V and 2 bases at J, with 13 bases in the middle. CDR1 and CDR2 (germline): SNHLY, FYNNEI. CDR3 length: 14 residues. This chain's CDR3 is CASVRGLNTGELFF. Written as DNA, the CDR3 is TGTGCCAGTGTGAGGGGCCTCAACACCGGGGAGCTGTTTTTT.

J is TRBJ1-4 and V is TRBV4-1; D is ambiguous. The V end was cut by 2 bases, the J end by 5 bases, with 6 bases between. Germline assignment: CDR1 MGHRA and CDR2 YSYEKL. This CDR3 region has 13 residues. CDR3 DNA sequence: TGCGCCAGCAGCCAAACTAGGAATGAAAAACTGTTTTTT. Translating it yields CASSQTRNEKLFF.

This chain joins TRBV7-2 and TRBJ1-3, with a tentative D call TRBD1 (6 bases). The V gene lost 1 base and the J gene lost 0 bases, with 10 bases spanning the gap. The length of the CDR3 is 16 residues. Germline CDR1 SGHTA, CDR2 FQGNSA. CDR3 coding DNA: TGTGCCAGCAGCTTAGACGGGGGCCGCTCTGGAAACACCATATATTTT. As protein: CASSLDGGRSGNTIYF. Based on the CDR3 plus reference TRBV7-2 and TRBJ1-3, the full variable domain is GAGVSQSPSNKVTEKGKDVELRCDPISGHTALYWYRQSLGQGLEFLIYFQGNSAPDKSGLPSDRFSAERTGGSVSTLTIQRTQQEDSAVYLCASSLDGGRSGNTIYFGEGSWLTVV.

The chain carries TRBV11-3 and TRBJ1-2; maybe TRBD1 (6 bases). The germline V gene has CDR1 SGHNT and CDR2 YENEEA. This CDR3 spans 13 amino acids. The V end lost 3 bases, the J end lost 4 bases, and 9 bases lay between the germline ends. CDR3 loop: CASSFEGGYGYTF. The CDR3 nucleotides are TGTGCCAGCAGCTTTGAGGGGGGCTATGGCTACACCTTC.

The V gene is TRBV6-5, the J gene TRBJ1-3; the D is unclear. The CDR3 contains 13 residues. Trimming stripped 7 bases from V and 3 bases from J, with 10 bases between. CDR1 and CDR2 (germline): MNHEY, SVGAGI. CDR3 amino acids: CASTTAGGNTIYF. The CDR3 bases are TGTGCCAGCACTACAGCGGGTGGAAACACCATATATTTT.

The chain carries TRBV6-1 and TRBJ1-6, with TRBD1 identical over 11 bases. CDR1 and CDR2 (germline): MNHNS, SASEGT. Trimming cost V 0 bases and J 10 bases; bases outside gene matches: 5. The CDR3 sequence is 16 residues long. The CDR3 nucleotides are TGTGCCAGCAGTGAAGCGGACAGGGGGCGAAGATCACCCCTCCACTTT. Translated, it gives CASSEADRGRRSPLHF.

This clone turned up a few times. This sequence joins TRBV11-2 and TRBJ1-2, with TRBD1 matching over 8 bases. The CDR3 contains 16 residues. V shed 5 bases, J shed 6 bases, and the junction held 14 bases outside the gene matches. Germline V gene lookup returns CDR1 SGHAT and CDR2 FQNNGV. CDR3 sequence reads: CASSPTGTGMKNGYTF. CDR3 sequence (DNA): TGTGCCAGCAGCCCAACCGGGACAGGCATGAAGAATGGCTACACCTTC.

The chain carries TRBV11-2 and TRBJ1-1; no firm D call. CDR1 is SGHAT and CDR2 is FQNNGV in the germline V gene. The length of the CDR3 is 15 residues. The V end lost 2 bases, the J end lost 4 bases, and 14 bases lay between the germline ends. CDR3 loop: CASSLSAGAGTEAFF. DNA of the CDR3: TGTGCCAGCAGCTTATCGGCGGGCGCCGGCACTGAAGCTTTCTTT.

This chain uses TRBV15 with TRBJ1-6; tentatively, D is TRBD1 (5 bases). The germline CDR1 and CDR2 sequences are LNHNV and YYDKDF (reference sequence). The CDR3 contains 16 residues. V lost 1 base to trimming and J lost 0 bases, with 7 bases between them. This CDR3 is CATSRGQSSYNSPLHF. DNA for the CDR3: TGTGCCACCAGCAGAGGACAGAGCTCCTATAATTCACCCCTCCACTTT.

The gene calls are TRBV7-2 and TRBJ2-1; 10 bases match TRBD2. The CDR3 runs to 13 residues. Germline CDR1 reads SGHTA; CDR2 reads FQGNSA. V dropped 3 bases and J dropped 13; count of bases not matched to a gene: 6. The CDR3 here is CASSFLAGVEQFF. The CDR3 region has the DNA TGTGCCAGCAGCTTCCTAGCGGGGGTGGAACAGTTCTTC.

The CDR3 DNA sequence: TGTGCCAGCAGTGTCGGGGGTTTTAATCAGCCCCAGCATTTT. It yields the protein CASSVGGFNQPQHF. The V and J genes are TRBV6-6 and TRBJ1-5, with a possible D match to TRBD1 (5 bases). The CDR3 covers 14 residues. V lost 5 bases and J lost 4, with 12 bases in between. Germline-derived CDR1 and CDR2 are MNHNY and SVGAGI (reference sequence).

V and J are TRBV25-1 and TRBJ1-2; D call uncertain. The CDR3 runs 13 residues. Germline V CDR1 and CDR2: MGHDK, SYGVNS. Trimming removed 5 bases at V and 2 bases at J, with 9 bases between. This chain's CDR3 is CASSSPQNYGYTF. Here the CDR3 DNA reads TGTGCCAGCAGTTCCCCACAGAACTATGGCTACACCTTC.

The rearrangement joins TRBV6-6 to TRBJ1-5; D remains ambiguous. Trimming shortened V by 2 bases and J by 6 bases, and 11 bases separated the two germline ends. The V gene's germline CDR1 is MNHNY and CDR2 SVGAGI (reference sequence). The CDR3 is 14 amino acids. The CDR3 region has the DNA TGTGCCAGCAGTTACCCCAATGAAGGTCAGCCCCAGCATTTT. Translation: CASSYPNEGQPQHF.

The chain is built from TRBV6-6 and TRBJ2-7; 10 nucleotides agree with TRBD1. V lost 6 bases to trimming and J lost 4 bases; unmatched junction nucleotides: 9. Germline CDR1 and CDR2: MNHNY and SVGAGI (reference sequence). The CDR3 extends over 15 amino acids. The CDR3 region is CASRYRWDRGYEQYF. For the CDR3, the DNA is TGTGCCAGCAGGTACAGGTGGGACAGGGGTTACGAGCAGTACTTC.

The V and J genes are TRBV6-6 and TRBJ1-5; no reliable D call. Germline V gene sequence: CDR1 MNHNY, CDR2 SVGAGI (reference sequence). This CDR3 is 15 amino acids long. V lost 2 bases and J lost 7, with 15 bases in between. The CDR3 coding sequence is TGTGCCAGCAGTTACCCCCCCGGGTCGAGCCAGCCCCAGCATTTT. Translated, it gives CASSYPPGSSQPQHF.

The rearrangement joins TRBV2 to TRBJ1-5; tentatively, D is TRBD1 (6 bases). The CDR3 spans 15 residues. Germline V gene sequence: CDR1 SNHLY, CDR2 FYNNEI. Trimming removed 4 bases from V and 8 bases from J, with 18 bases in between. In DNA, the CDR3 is TGTGCCAGCAGTGTAGGACAAGGGGGAGGTGAGCCCCAGCATTTT. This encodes CASSVGQGGGEPQHF.